The 20 T cell receptor beta chains reported below all come from one sample, sequenced in a study of T cell responses to AZD1222 COVID-19 vaccine. Only in-frame clones appear in the TCRdb table, and some are missing; sequencing was by immunoSEQ multiplex PCR. The profile covers about 56,000 clones, with 60% to 80% appearing a single time and less than 5% taken by the ten largest. Specimen: peripheral blood, collected 28 days after the second AZD1222 dose. The receptors originated from an adult who received the AZD1222 COVID-19 vaccine.

This chain connects TRBV15 to TRBJ2-3; the D gene is possibly TRBD1 (5 bases). V shed 0 bases and J shed 1 base, with 11 bases lying between them. This CDR3 is 16 amino acids long. Germline values: CDR1 LNHNV, CDR2 YYDKDF (reference sequence). The CDR3 spells CATSRDKQAGTDTQYF. CDR3 nucleotides: TGTGCCACCAGCAGAGATAAACAGGCAGGCACAGATACGCAGTATTTT.

The V gene is TRBV3-1 (or the pseudogene TRBV3-2), the J gene TRBJ1-1, with no clear D. The CDR3 loop spans 14 amino acids. V was pared by 1 base and J by 4 bases, with 10 bases between. CDR1 is LGHDT, CDR2 YNNKEL, per germline (reference sequence). The CDR3 region has the DNA TGTGCCAGCAGCCAAGCTGGGCGGGGCACTGAAGCTTTCTTT. As protein: CASSQAGRGTEAFF.

The chain combines TRBV6-5 with TRBJ1-5; 7 bases line up with TRBD1. Trimming removed 7 bases from V and 5 bases from J; junction bases left unmatched: 5. In germline, CDR1 is MNHEY, CDR2 SVGAGI. This CDR3 has 13 amino acids. The CDR3 nucleotides are TGTGCCAGCAACAACAGGGGAGATCAGCCCCAGCATTTT. Protein product: CASNNRGDQPQHF.

The table lists this clone with a few counts. In DNA form, the CDR3 reads TGTGCCAGCAGCTTATTTCAGGGCGGAGGGGGCTACACCTTC. It yields the protein CASSLFQGGGGYTF. The chain joins TRBV7-2 to TRBJ1-2, with a weak D call TRBD1 (5 bases). The length of the CDR3 is 14 residues. The V gene's germline CDR1 is SGHTA and CDR2 FQGNSA. With 2 bases removed from V and 8 bases from J, the gap between germline ends came to 15 bases.

The chain is built from TRBV5-1 and TRBJ2-2; D tentatively reads TRBD1 or TRBD2 (5 bases each). The CDR3 extends over 15 amino acids. The germline gives CDR1 SGHRS, CDR2 YFSETQ. Trimming removed 6 bases from V and 4 bases from J, with 16 bases in between. CDR3 in DNA: TGCGCCAGCACCCCTCCGGGGCGAGGCACCGGGGAGCTGTTTTTT. Amino acid sequence: CASTPPGRGTGELFF.

CDR3 DNA: TGTGCCAGCAGCCCCCAACATCACAATGAGCAGTTCTTC. Protein product: CASSPQHHNEQFF. The chain couples TRBV11-2 to TRBJ2-1; D ambiguous. The germline V gene encodes CDR1 SGHAT and CDR2 FQNNGV. This CDR3 has 13 residues. Trimming left V 5 bases short and J 5 bases short, with 10 bases between.

This chain connects TRBV10-3 to TRBJ2-5; perhaps D is TRBD1 or TRBD2 (5 bases each). Germline-derived CDR1 and CDR2 are ENHRY and SYGVKD. The V gene lost 10 bases and the J gene lost 4 bases, with 16 bases spanning the gap. The length of the CDR3 is 13 residues. In nucleotides, the CDR3 is TGTGCCACGCAGTTGAGTGGGGGAGAGACCCAGTACTTC. Translating gives CATQLSGGETQYF.

V gene TRBV29-1 combines with J gene TRBJ2-4; possible D gene TRBD1, 6 bases. This CDR3 has 12 residues. From germline, CDR1 is SQVTM and CDR2 ANQGSEA. The CDR3 is CSSRDIGNIQYF. DNA for the CDR3: TGCAGTAGCCGGGACATTGGAAACATTCAGTACTTC.

The chain has TRBV4-1 and TRBJ1-1; TRBD1 agrees at 7 bases. CDR3 length: 18 amino acids. CDR1 and CDR2 from the germline V gene are MGHRA and YSYEKL. V lost 3 bases to trimming and J lost 5 bases; unmatched junction nucleotides: 18. The CDR3 nucleotides are TGCGCCAGCAGCCACCCAAGGGAGACAGGGCTTCGTTGGACTGAAGCTTTCTTT. Its protein is CASSHPRETGLRWTEAFF.

Sample share makes this clone medium-sized. The V gene is TRBV28, the J gene TRBJ2-7; possibly TRBD1 for D (7 bases). Germline CDR1 MDHEN, CDR2 SYDVKM. Trimming cost V 6 bases and J 6 bases, with 15 bases left between them. The CDR3 sequence is 13 residues long. The CDR3: CASSPGGSGEQYF. In DNA, the CDR3 is TGTGCCAGCAGCCCAGGGGGGAGTGGCGAGCAGTACTTC. The variable domain in full, completed from reference TRBV28 and TRBJ2-7, reads DVKVTQSSRYLVKRTGEKVFLECVQDMDHENMFWYRQDPGLGLRLIYFSYDVKMKEKGDIPEGYSVSREKKERFSLILESASTNQTSMYLCASSPGGSGEQYFGPGTRLTVT.

In this sample, this clone turned up once. This chain links TRBV6-5 with TRBJ1-3, with a weak D call TRBD1 (5 bases). V gave up 6 bases and J gave up 0 bases, with 9 bases separating them. Germline V gives CDR1 MNHEY, CDR2 SVGAGI. The CDR3 spans 14 residues. The DNA for the CDR3 is TGTGCCAGCAGGGGACGACGCTCTGGAAACACCATATATTTT. Amino acids: CASRGRRSGNTIYF.

The chain carries TRBV5-4 and TRBJ1-1, with TRBD1 matching 8 bases. CDR1 is SGHNT and CDR2 is YYREEE in the germline V gene (reference sequence). This CDR3 has 17 amino acids. Unmatched junction bases numbered 7, after V lost 0 bases and J lost 0 bases. In DNA form, the CDR3 reads TGTGCCAGCAGCTTGGGGACAGGGTCTTGGATGAACACTGAAGCTTTCTTT. Translation: CASSLGTGSWMNTEAFF.

The DNA of the CDR3 is TGTGCCAGCAGCTTAGCGGTTGGAGTTGTGCTCGAGCAGTTCTTC. Translated, it gives CASSLAVGVVLEQFF. The V call is TRBV7-2, the J call TRBJ2-1, with D unclear. This CDR3 spans 15 amino acids. V lost 0 bases and J 10 bases, leaving 16 bases between the germline ends. Germline V gives CDR1 SGHTA, CDR2 FQGNSA.

The chain uses TRBV4-2 and TRBJ2-6, with 13 bases aligning to TRBD2. This CDR3 has 19 residues. The germline gives CDR1 LGHNA, CDR2 YNFKEQ. J lost 0 bases, V lost 3 bases, and 5 bases had no gene match. The CDR3 DNA reads as TGTGCCAGCAGCCAGGCCGGGACTAGCGGGGTCTCTGGGGCCAACGTCCTGACTTTC. This encodes CASSQAGTSGVSGANVLTF.

This rearrangement joins TRBV5-6 to TRBJ1-5; D unclear. CDR3 length: 16 residues. In germline, CDR1 is SGHDT, CDR2 YYEEEE. Trimming removed 1 base at V and 5 bases at J, with 16 bases between. CDR3 coding DNA: TGTGCCAGCAGCTTGTTCCCAGGAGGGATCTATCAGCCCCAGCATTTT. It codes for CASSLFPGGIYQPQHF.

V and J are TRBV5-8 and TRBJ2-1; 9 bases agree with TRBD2. Unmatched junction bases numbered 7, after V lost 8 bases and J lost 1 base. The V gene's germline CDR1 is SGHTS and CDR2 YDEGEE. CDR3 length: 15 amino acids. DNA for the CDR3: TGTGCCAGTCTTAGGGCGGGAGGGTCCTACAATGAGCAGTTCTTC. It codes for CASLRAGGSYNEQFF.

This rearrangement joins TRBV5-1 to TRBJ1-1; possible D gene TRBD1, 5 bases. Germline V lookup: CDR1 SGHRS, CDR2 YFSETQ. Trimming left V 0 bases short and J 1 base short, with 13 bases between. This CDR3 comprises 16 residues. The CDR3 sequence: CASSLGGFGGNTEAFF. Here the CDR3 DNA reads TGCGCCAGCAGCTTGGGGGGCTTCGGAGGGAACACTGAAGCTTTCTTT.

This CDR3 reads CATSGGANNQPQHF. The CDR3 coding sequence is TGTGCCACCAGTGGGGGGGCGAACAATCAGCCCCAGCATTTT. This sequence joins TRBV24-1 and TRBJ1-5, with D tentatively TRBD1 (6 bases). V dropped 5 bases and J dropped 3 bases, with 10 bases sitting between them. The germline V gene has CDR1 KGHDR and CDR2 SFDVKD. The CDR3 is 14 residues long.

The J gene is TRBJ2-7, the V gene TRBV11-2, with TRBD2 matching 8 bases. V lost 1 base, J lost 1 base, and 3 bases stayed unmatched. Germline CDR1 and CDR2: SGHAT and FQNNGV. The length of the CDR3 is 15 residues. CDR3 sequence reads: CASSLGTSSSYEQYF. The CDR3, as DNA: TGTGCCAGCAGCTTAGGGACTAGCTCTTCCTACGAGCAGTACTTC.

CDR3 nucleotides: TGTGCCAGCAGCCGGACGGGAGCGGGGGGGCGCAATGAGCAGTTCTTC. It translates to CASSRTGAGGRNEQFF. J is TRBJ2-1 and V is TRBV5-4, with 10 nucleotides matching TRBD2. Germline V gene lookup returns CDR1 SGHNT and CDR2 YYREEE (reference sequence). The length of the CDR3 is 16 residues. Unmatched junction bases numbered 10, after V lost 4 bases and J lost 6 bases.